This entry describes one T cell receptor (beta chain). The sample holds one count of this clone. Its antigen remains unidentified. Base qualities are missing; no much larger clone stands one base away. CDR1 MDHEN and CDR2 SYDVKM are derived from the germline V gene. For this chain, trimming is 7 bases at the V end and 0 bases at the J end, and the number of junction bases without a gene match is 11. The CDR3 has 16 amino acids, counting the end cysteine and phenylalanine. CDR3 DNA is the only sequence kept; it has 48 bases, read in frame from the first base. The library relied on the immunoSEQ multiplex PCR assay. For the multiplex PCR, a mixture combining 60 forward primers for TCR Vbeta segments and 13 reverse primers for TCR Jbeta segments was used. The CDR3 region of rearranged TCR beta genes was amplified from genomic DNA with a multiplex PCR assay. Amplified TCR beta libraries were sequenced as 87-base-pair reads on the Illumina HiSeq System. Regarding the original processing steps: In a later analysis, some 80 million unique TCR beta chains were counted across the 650 to 700 repertoires, and roughly 11 million of these chains were shared by at least two donors. A nearest-neighbor algorithm error-corrected the raw reads and collapsed the reads into unique sequences, merging closely related sequences to remove PCR and sequencing errors. V, D and J gene segments were assigned by aligning CDR3 sequences to IMGT reference sequences. For a sequence to be retained, a match of at least six nucleotides was required to both a V gene segment and a J gene segment. Rearrangements were classified as productive when the CDR3 lacked stop codons and remained in frame with V and J, and all other rearrangements were classified as non-productive. Following IMGT convention, CDR3 was defined as the stretch from the second conserved V-encoded cysteine up to the conserved J-encoded phenylalanine. The earlier analysis of 587 of the donors excluded any sequence lacking an unambiguous match to a single V gene segment. An earlier analysis of a few hundred of the donors called V segments functional above 56.7% productive rearrangements and segregating when the between-donor standard deviation exceeded 5%. A statistical classification framework was developed to diagnose cytomegalovirus status using the catalog of TCR beta chain sequences. V and J gene assignment, in a later analysis, came from comparing TCR nucleotide sequences with IMGT/GENE-DB human TR gene sequences. Using the TCRdist pipeline, a later analysis assigned CDR3 sequences along with most-parsimonious VDJ recombination scenarios. In a later analysis, each TCR beta chain was defined by its CDR3 amino acid sequence together with its V-gene family, and reads lacking a unique V-gene family were excluded. In a later analysis, fewer than 600 highly shared, low-generation-probability nucleotide sequences were removed to address suspected cross-contamination and a sequencing artifact. A later analysis calculated a clonal expansion index for each public chain from normalized within-repertoire ranks of inferred template counts. In a later analysis, generation probabilities were computed with a VDJ recombination model fitted to out-of-frame rearrangements, and the resulting probabilities were checked against IGoR. In a later analysis, hypergeometric tests were used to score TCR-TCR, TCR-HLA and TCR-CMV co-occurrence, with a repertoire-size bias correction applied to TCR pairs. False discovery rates were estimated in a later analysis by permuting HLA or CMV assignments 20 times. A later analysis grouped co-occurring TCRs with DBSCAN, adding TCRdist sequence similarity when clustering within HLA-allele-positive subsets. Repertoires with fewer than 30,000 or more than 120,000 public chains were left out of co-occurrence clustering, as were a handful of repertoires with anomalous nucleotide sharing. TCRdb provides this immuneACCESS table in a form limited to in-frame rearrangements. Some clones are lacking; in checked studies, under half of them reflect an unresolved V gene, and why the rest are absent is not known. The V and J calls and the clone size are those of that table, but D and trimming were determined from the DNA. The sample data list about 160,000 clones, and roughly four fifths of these were observed just once. The ten largest account for 2.5% to 3.5% of the sample.

The cohort comprised some 700 healthy bone marrow donors. Cohort members were all nominally healthy when sampled, although unrecorded immune exposures were likely present. The donor tested CMV seronegative, placing the donor among the 300 to 450 seronegative members of the cohort. A peripheral blood sample was provided by each donor, and peripheral blood mononuclear cells were used for TCR beta sequencing. The Qiagen DNeasy Blood Extraction Kit was used to extract genomic DNA from the blood cell samples. This specimen belongs to a study of cytomegalovirus exposure and HLA in healthy donors (TCRdb year 2017). About the full investigation: According to an earlier analysis of a few hundred of the donors, about 179 million T cells yielded approximately 120 million unique TCR beta sequences and about 300 Gb of sequence data. An early release that covered approximately 600 HLA-typed donors contained 300 to 350 gigabases of sequencing data and 70 million to 100 million unique TCR sequences. Among the approximately 400 genotyped donors, approximately 81% belonged to the genetic ancestry cluster associated with self-reported Caucasian donors. The study was designed to test whether signatures of past pathogen exposure could be identified by cataloging public T cell receptors. The study used immunosequencing to profile the T cell repertoires of approximately 650 subjects and linked those repertoires to cytomegalovirus serostatus. In addition to the first cohort of 666 subjects, a separate validation cohort of 130 or so different subjects was used. The study combined high-throughput TCR immunosequencing, statistical association of individual TCRs with disease status, and machine learning to predict cytomegalovirus infection status. A later analysis re-examined previously published TCR beta repertoires from about 670 donors and added high-resolution HLA genotyping to investigate patterns of TCR occurrence. In the later analysis, no new phenotypic data were used to find candidate immune exposures; instead, reliance was placed on TCR beta sequences and their occurrence across donors. In an earlier analysis of about 590 of the donors, high-throughput TCR beta sequencing was used to judge whether each TCR beta V gene segment behaved as functional or pseudogenic. Donor age, sex, ethnicity and CMV serostatus were compiled alongside the repertoire data. A later genetic analysis used genome-wide SNP genotypes for about 55% of the 666 donors, treating that subset as a discovery cohort. All discovery cohort repertoires had been generated on a single sequencing platform. Both class I and class II loci were covered by HLA typing, at four-digit resolution. Typing coverage varied by locus: about 620-630 donors for A, B, C, DRB1 and DQB1; approximately 500 for DQA1; more than 600 for DPA1; 450 to 480 for DPB1. A handful of DR-DQ haplotypes were treated as single units for association and clustering because of strong linkage in the cohort. On average, 235,054 unique TCR beta nucleotide sequences were sequenced per donor among about 400 genotyped donors of the cohort, with roughly 18% of those sequences being non-productive. The paper's findings and limits, for the study overall: An association between a missense DCLRE1C variant and V-gene and J-gene trimming of TCR beta chains was found in a later genetic analysis and replicated in an independent cohort. A total of fewer than 200 TCR beta chains were listed by the study as associated with cytomegalovirus. Because the 87-base-pair reads could not distinguish some IMGT-functional V segments, including TRBV6-2 and TRBV6-3, those segments were excluded. A later analysis associated 16,951 TCR beta sequences with specific HLA alleles at a false discovery rate of 0.05. Roughly uniform sequencing depth across donors was assumed in presence/absence analyses, although this assumption may not hold. In a later analysis, the rate of TCR association differed among HLA loci, with DRB1 alleles having the most associated TCRs and HLA-C alleles having the fewest. According to a later analysis, most CMV-associated TCR beta chains appeared to be HLA-restricted, and the HLA associations seemed to be driven largely by CMV exposure. A few of the identified cytomegalovirus-associated TCR beta chains were confirmed in vitro to be specific for cytomegalovirus antigens. Strong co-occurrence of HLA alleles, especially DR and DQ, made assigning TCR associations to individual alleles difficult. Compared with the approximately 670-donor mean, donors in an Asian-associated ancestry cluster had fewer N-insertions in productive TCRs, according to a later genetic analysis. A later analysis reported that several top co-occurrence clusters appeared linked to parvovirus B19, influenza, CMV and Epstein-Barr virus. Broadly in line with IMGT annotations, most TCR beta V segments showed up in productive rearrangements about 87% or about 30% of the time in an earlier analysis of approximately 600 of the donors. Most TCR sequences were observed very rarely across donors, whereas some public TCRs were present in many individuals. Compared with equally common non-associated chains, HLA-associated TCR beta chains in a later analysis were more clonally expanded and had lower generation probabilities. In this cohort, only TCR beta chains were sequenced, and detectable features were limited by the absence of alpha or paired-chain data. Cytomegalovirus status was reported to be diagnosed by the classifier with high specificity and sensitivity in both the original and validation cohorts. Linkage disequilibrium might explain the correlated functional status among segregating V segments, but an unknown experimental factor could not be ruled out. The authors suggested that the approach could potentially be generalized to other disease states and immunological phenotypes. The earlier analysis of 587 of the donors excluded about 16 rarely observed V segments, including chromosome 9 orphons, because counts were too low. HLA typing was unavailable for some donors at each locus, so association tests used only the typed subset. A further reported finding was that TCR beta sequences accurately predicted the HLA-A and HLA-B alleles for most subjects in the first cohort. Immune exposure information for the cohort was limited to CMV serostatus. A cluster of highly shared sequence variants was judged likely to represent a technical artifact of the sequencing pipeline.

Sequencing used PBMCs. The chain uses TRBV28 and TRBJ2-7; TRBD1 matches 8 bases in the middle. The sequence was obtained from a woman aged 40 to 55 in good health and CMV-seronegative. The DNA reads TGTGCCAGCAACTCCCCAGGGGGCAAGAGCTCCTACGAGCAGTACTTC. It specifies CASNSPGGKSSYEQYF. Full variable domain (CDR3 extended with the reference TRBV28 and TRBJ2-7 proteins): DVKVTQSSRYLVKRTGEKVFLECVQDMDHENMFWYRQDPGLGLRLIYFSYDVKMKEKGDIPEGYSVSREKKERFSLILESASTNQTSMYLCASNSPGGKSSYEQYFGPGTRLTVT.